These T cell receptor beta chains were read from a single sample in a study of shared clonotypes between healthy human individuals. The assay was immunoSEQ multiplex PCR, and TCRdb's table has in-frame clones only and misses some. The data hold some 2 million clones, with 85% to 95% observed a single time. Input material: naive CD4+ T cells sorted from blood. Receptor source: a man aged 18 to 29 in good health. CDR3s include the opening cysteine and the closing phenylalanine or tryptophan. D genes are given only for firm matches. Clone size is shown for a subset of rows, as once, few, many or a class of expanded clone.

. | TRBJ1-4 | TRBV6-4 | . | CASSEWGYRVNEKLFF | TGTGCCAGCAGTGAATGGGGGTACAGGGTTAACGAAAAACTGTTTTTT
. | TRBJ1-1 | TRBV7-9 | . | CASSLNAGLAGTEAFF | TGTGCCAGCAGCCTTAACGCGGGGTTGGCGGGGACTGAAGCTTTCTTT
. | TRBJ2-2 | TRBV7-9 | . | CASSLDPGANTGELFF | TGTGCCAGCAGCTTAGACCCGGGGGCGAACACCGGGGAGCTGTTTTTT
. | TRBJ1-1 | TRBV4-1 | . | CASSDGGKTEAFF | TGCGCCAGCAGCGACGGCGGAAAAACTGAAGCTTTCTTT
TRBD2 | TRBJ2-7 | TRBV5-4 | . | CASRRDLAGKSYEQYF | TGTGCCAGCAGGCGGGACCTAGCGGGGAAGTCCTACGAGCAGTACTTC
. | TRBJ2-7 | TRBV7-2 | . | CASRSGTGSYEQYF | TGTGCCAGCCGTTCCGGGACGGGATCCTACGAGCAGTACTTC
TRBD1 | TRBJ2-7 | TRBV19 | few | CASSIDRGYEQYF | TGTGCCAGTAGTATCGACAGGGGCTACGAGCAGTACTTC
. | TRBJ1-1 | TRBV29-1 | . | CSVFGNLNTEAFF | TGCAGCGTGTTTGGGAATTTAAACACTGAAGCTTTCTTT
TRBD2 | TRBJ2-3 | TRBV27 | . | CASIGLAGGTDTQYF | TGTGCCTCAATAGGACTAGCGGGAGGGACAGATACGCAGTATTTT
. | TRBJ2-2 | TRBV9 | . | CASSVAGDGGELFF | TGTGCCAGCAGCGTAGCTGGGGATGGCGGGGAGCTGTTTTTT
. | TRBJ2-7 | TRBV9 | . | CASSVGPSGELPYEQYF | TGTGCCAGCAGCGTAGGTCCCTCCGGGGAGTTACCATACGAGCAGTACTTC
TRBD2 | TRBJ2-1 | TRBV28 | . | CASSPLGRGYYNEQFF | TGTGCCAGCAGTCCACTGGGGAGGGGTTACTACAATGAGCAGTTCTTC
. | TRBJ1-5 | TRBV6-1 | . | CATQVRWDQSQHF | TGTGCCACCCAGGTTAGATGGGATCAATCCCAGCATTTT
. | TRBJ1-5 | TRBV18 | . | CASSPPTQGRDQPQHF | TGTGCCAGCTCACCACCGACCCAGGGCCGGGATCAGCCCCAGCATTTT
. | TRBJ1-5 | TRBV7-2 | . | CASSQDTQPQHF | TGTGCCAGCAGCCAGGACACCCAGCCCCAGCATTTT
TRBD2 | TRBJ2-1 | TRBV5-4 | . | CASSRGLAGGVPTYNEQFF | TGTGCCAGCAGCCGGGGACTAGCGGGGGGAGTACCTACCTACAATGAGCAGTTCTTC
. | TRBJ2-7 | TRBV19 | . | CASSTTGTWQGEQYF | TGTGCCAGTAGTACCACCGGGACTTGGCAGGGCGAGCAGTACTTC
. | TRBJ1-2 | TRBV5-4 | many | CASSLDGSDYGYTF | TGTGCCAGCAGCTTAGACGGGTCGGACTATGGCTACACCTTC
. | TRBJ2-3 | TRBV25-1 | . | CASSALGGGEDTQYF | TGTGCCAGCAGTGCCTTGGGGGGGGGCGAAGATACGCAGTATTTT
TRBD1 | TRBJ2-7 | TRBV30 | . | CAWSPGGLGQYF | TGTGCCTGGAGTCCAGGGGGCTTAGGGCAGTACTTC
. | TRBJ1-2 | TRBV10-1 | few | CAIYPFNYGYTF | TGCGCCATATACCCCTTTAACTATGGCTACACCTTC
TRBD2 | TRBJ2-3 | TRBV27 | many | CASSFDSGGLTDTQYF | TGTGCCAGCAGTTTTGATAGCGGGGGACTCACAGATACGCAGTATTTT
TRBD1 | TRBJ2-3 | TRBV6-1 | . | CASSLLQGSTDTQYF | TGTGCCAGCAGTCTATTACAGGGGAGCACAGATACGCAGTATTTT
. | TRBJ1-4 | TRBV28 | . | CASSPSGGNEKLFF | TGTGCCAGCAGTCCAAGCGGTGGTAATGAAAAACTGTTTTTT
. | TRBJ1-1 | TRBV2 | . | CASSEATEAFF | TGTGCCAGCAGTGAGGCCACTGAAGCTTTCTTT
. | TRBJ2-1 | TRBV6-5 | once | CASGFRGQPEQFF | TGTGCCAGCGGATTTCGGGGGCAGCCCGAGCAGTTCTTC
. | TRBJ1-2 | TRBV4-1 | . | CASSQVQSSIRLYGYTF | TGCGCCAGCAGCCAAGTCCAATCATCCATCCGGCTTTATGGCTACACCTTC
. | TRBJ1-4 | TRBV15 | once | CATSVGATNDNEKLFF | TGTGCCACCAGCGTGGGGGCCACCAACGATAATGAAAAACTGTTTTTT
. | TRBJ2-7 | TRBV6-5 | . | CASSYGGSTVPAEQYF | TGTGCCAGCAGTTACGGGGGGAGCACGGTTCCGGCCGAGCAGTACTTC
. | TRBJ2-5 | TRBV6-6 | . | CASSLYQETQYF | TGTGCCAGCAGCCTGTACCAAGAGACCCAGTACTTC
. | TRBJ2-7 | TRBV7-2 | . | CASSPRQRISYEQYF | TGTGCCAGCAGCCCCCGGCAGCGTATCTCCTACGAGCAGTACTTC
TRBD2 | TRBJ2-3 | TRBV19 | . | CASRETSGGTQYF | TGTGCCAGTAGAGAGACTAGCGGGGGTACGCAGTATTTT
. | TRBJ2-5 | TRBV30 | . | CAWNIGGGETQYF | TGTGCCTGGAATATTGGGGGCGGAGAGACCCAGTACTTC